A single sample is the source of the 8 T cell receptor beta chains below, sequenced in a study of shared clonotypes between healthy human individuals. Here immunoSEQ multiplex PCR was the method, and the copy in TCRdb shows in-frame clones only, minus some. The sample holds around 600,000 clones, roughly 95% seen once. Naive CD8 cells lacked CD45RO, underwent positive selection for CCR7 and left out terminally differentiated effector memory CD45RA+ cells. Sequenced input: naive CD8+ T cells sorted from blood. The receptors stem from a woman younger than 45 in good health.

The V gene is TRBV4-2, the J gene TRBJ2-7; TRBD2 aligns across 8 bases. V shed 3 bases and J 5 bases; nucleotides not matched to a gene: 6. The CDR3 contains 14 residues. CDR1 LGHNA and CDR2 YNFKEQ come from the germline V gene. CDR3: CASSQSGSLNEQYF. In DNA, the CDR3 is TGTGCCAGCAGCCAGAGCGGGAGCCTGAACGAGCAGTACTTC.

V usage is TRBV13 and J usage is TRBJ2-7, with D unclear. This CDR3 contains 12 residues. Trimming pared 3 bases from V and 6 bases from J, leaving 9 bases between. Germline loops: CDR1 PRHDT, CDR2 FYEKMQ (reference sequence). CDR3 region: CASSLSVTEQYF. The CDR3 DNA reads TGTGCCAGCAGCTTGTCTGTTACCGAGCAGTACTTC.

The chain is built from TRBV13 and TRBJ2-7; TRBD1 agrees at 8 bases. The germline gives CDR1 PRHDT, CDR2 FYEKMQ (reference sequence). V lost 6 bases to trimming and J lost 0 bases; unmatched junction nucleotides: 7. The length of the CDR3 is 15 residues. CDR3 nucleotide sequence: TGTGCCAGCAGTCGGGGACAGGAGGACTCCTACGAGCAGTACTTC. Protein: CASSRGQEDSYEQYF.

Note on this clone: This CDR3 is also generated by other DNA sequences in the sample. V gene TRBV30 combines with J gene TRBJ2-7, with D unresolved. The CDR3 length is 12 residues. Germline V gene sequence: CDR1 GTSNPN, CDR2 SVGIG (reference sequence). V lost 0 bases and J lost 4, with 7 bases in between. The chain's CDR3 is CAWSVLGYEQYF. The CDR3 DNA reads TGTGCCTGGAGTGTCCTAGGTTACGAGCAGTACTTC. The entire variable domain, with the rest obtained from reference TRBV30 and TRBJ2-7, is as follows: SQTIHQWPATLVQPVGSPLSLECTVEGTSNPNLYWYRQAAGRGLQLLFYSVGIGQISSEVPQNLSASRPQDRQFILSSKKLLLSDSGFYLCAWSVLGYEQYFGPGTRLTVT.

This clone came up once. V usage is TRBV7-6 and J usage is TRBJ2-5; weak D call: TRBD1 (5 bases). Deletions cut 5 bases from V and 4 bases from J, with 5 bases between. Germline CDR1 SGHVS, CDR2 FNYEAQ. The CDR3 covers 11 residues. The CDR3 DNA reads as TGTGCCAGCAGCCAGGGAGAGACCCAGTACTTC. This translates into CASSQGETQYF.

V and J are TRBV5-1 and TRBJ1-1; D is uncertain. CDR3 size: 10 residues. Germline V gene data show CDR1 as SGHRS and CDR2 as YFSETQ. V was cut by 6 bases and J by 10 bases, with 10 bases left in between. The DNA of the CDR3 is TGCGCCAGCACCCCTATCGGAGCTTTCTTT. Its protein is CASTPIGAFF.

The CDR3 loop is CASSLTTIQGSGSYNEQFF. In DNA, the CDR3 is TGTGCCAGCAGTTTAACAACAATCCAGGGCAGTGGATCCTACAATGAGCAGTTCTTC. The chain employs TRBV28 and TRBJ2-1; perhaps TRBD1 as D (5 bases). V was pared by 2 bases and J by 1 base, with 21 bases between. The CDR3 is 19 amino acids. In germline, CDR1 is MDHEN, CDR2 SYDVKM.

The DNA for the CDR3 is TGTGCCAGCACCCTCCAGGGATCTGGAAACACCATATATTTT. Translation: CASTLQGSGNTIYF. V usage is TRBV28 and J usage is TRBJ1-3; possible D gene TRBD1, 5 bases. The germline V gene encodes CDR1 MDHEN and CDR2 SYDVKM. Trimming removed 7 bases at V and 1 base at J, with 11 bases between. This CDR3 is 14 amino acids long.